This T cell receptor (beta chain) stems from a study of cytomegalovirus exposure and HLA in healthy donors. Notes on this clone: Its specificity is unknown.

Findings of the study overall: Productive rates of about 90% or about 30% were seen for most TCR beta V segments in an earlier analysis. A list of approximately 160 TCR beta chains associated with cytomegalovirus was given. When a later analysis was performed, an Asian-associated ancestry cluster reportedly had fewer N-insertions than the roughly 690-donor mean.

Germline assignment: CDR1 SGDLS and CDR2 YYNGEE. The CDR3 covers 15 residues. Trimming removed 0 bases from V and 0 bases from J, with 10 bases in between. PCR amplification relied on 60 Vbeta primers (plus 13 Jbeta primers). Generated by immunoSEQ multiplex PCR, the TCRdb table keeps only in-frame clones and is missing some. The sample has about 120,000 clones, around 74% seen once. This sequence was found in a man aged 55 to 70 in good health and CMV-seropositive. The V call is TRBV9, the J call TRBJ2-7, with D perhaps TRBD2 (6 bases). The specimen sequenced was PBMCs. CDR3: CASSVATAGSYEQYF. DNA of the CDR3: TGTGCCAGCAGCGTAGCTACAGCGGGCTCCTACGAGCAGTACTTC.